Listed below are T cell receptor beta chains from one sample, sequenced in a study of response to subunit inactivated influenza vaccine. TCRdb reprocessed the RT-PCR reads with MiXCR, giving one entry per CDR3 protein. This repertoire shows roughly 540,000 distinct CDR3 sequences, roughly 25% found once; its top ten account for around 2.8%. These same data were also listed under a study on T cells expressing NK-cell markers.

This specimen consisted of CD4+ T cells sorted from PBMCs, obtained about 11 days after vaccination. Receptors originate from a man aged 50 to 60 who received an inactivated influenza vaccine. Both conserved end residues are part of each CDR3. Each record gives: CDR3 protein, V gene, J gene.

CDR3aa: CASSSSGDVPQFF
v_gene: TRBV9
j_gene: TRBJ2-1

CDR3aa: CSAGTGGEQYF
v_gene: TRBV29-1
j_gene: TRBJ2-7

CDR3aa: CASSPGGDPGKNIQYF
v_gene: TRBV18
j_gene: TRBJ2-4

CDR3aa: CASSLDRLDQPQHF
v_gene: TRBV12-3/TRBV12-4
j_gene: TRBJ1-5

CDR3aa: CASSLSGTGGDEQYF
v_gene: TRBV5-1
j_gene: TRBJ2-7

CDR3aa: CSARDQGGGLYEQYF
v_gene: TRBV20-1
j_gene: TRBJ2-7

CDR3aa: CAINPGRNTEAFF
v_gene: TRBV10-3
j_gene: TRBJ1-1

CDR3aa: CASRQQAQGTEAFF
v_gene: TRBV12-3/TRBV12-4
j_gene: TRBJ1-1

CDR3aa: CASSLERAGSDTQYF
v_gene: TRBV5-1
j_gene: TRBJ2-3

CDR3aa: CASSVGRGGETQYF
v_gene: TRBV9
j_gene: TRBJ2-5

CDR3aa: CAISDRQGLTEAFF
v_gene: TRBV10-3
j_gene: TRBJ1-1

CDR3aa: CASSIDTGTSGRKETQYF
v_gene: TRBV6-5
j_gene: TRBJ2-5

CDR3aa: CASSLGTRPGDEQYF
v_gene: TRBV5-8
j_gene: TRBJ2-7

CDR3aa: CATSEPTVRGEKLFF
v_gene: TRBV24-1
j_gene: TRBJ1-4

CDR3aa: CSARLTGRTYSEQFF
v_gene: TRBV20-1
j_gene: TRBJ2-1

CDR3aa: CASSVEALAGELFF
v_gene: TRBV9
j_gene: TRBJ2-2

CDR3aa: CSIDRGTRETQYF
v_gene: TRBV29-1
j_gene: TRBJ2-5

CDR3aa: CASSETGGDGYTF
v_gene: TRBV2
j_gene: TRBJ1-2

CDR3aa: CASSQESINQPQHF
v_gene: TRBV3-1
j_gene: TRBJ1-5

CDR3aa: CASSWGDRVVHEQYF
v_gene: TRBV5-1
j_gene: TRBJ2-7

CDR3aa: CASSGGTGSTDTQYF
v_gene: TRBV5-1
j_gene: TRBJ2-3

CDR3aa: CASSDDRLAGLYNEQFF
v_gene: TRBV6-2/TRBV6-3
j_gene: TRBJ2-1